Following are 6 T cell receptor beta chains from one sample sequenced in a study of blood T cell repertoires in COVID-19. Data came from immunoSEQ multiplex PCR; TCRdb stores just in-frame clones and leaves some out. This sample has over 250,000 clones; 87% occur once, and the top ten carry around 9%. Source material: PBMCs or T cells enriched from blood (not recorded which). The receptors stem from a woman between 18 and 30 years old who had recovered from COVID-19.

This clone was seen only a few times. V is TRBV9 and J is TRBJ2-2, with a weak D call TRBD2 (6 bases). The germline V gene encodes CDR1 SGDLS and CDR2 YYNGEE. This CDR3 has 16 amino acids. Trimming stripped 1 base from V and 3 bases from J, with 13 bases between. CDR3 in DNA: TGTGCCAGCAGCGTACCCCGGTCGGGAGACACCGGGGAGCTGTTTTTT. Residues: CASSVPRSGDTGELFF.

V gene TRBV28 combines with J gene TRBJ1-5, with a tentative D call TRBD1 (5 bases). This CDR3 contains 15 residues. Germline CDR1 is MDHEN and CDR2 is SYDVKM. V was clipped by 4 bases and J by 6 bases, with 16 bases between them. Here the CDR3 DNA reads TGTGCCAGCAGTTCTAGGCCCCTAACAGGTCAGCCCCAGCATTTT. This translates into CASSSRPLTGQPQHF.

The chain employs TRBV5-4 and TRBJ2-7, with TRBD2 matching over 12 bases. Germline V gene lookup returns CDR1 SGHNT and CDR2 YYREEE (reference sequence). The trim removed 4 bases at V and 2 bases at J, leaving 7 bases unmatched. This CDR3 comprises 16 residues. This chain's CDR3 is CASSPRTSGITYEQYF. The CDR3 DNA reads TGTGCCAGCAGCCCAAGGACTAGCGGGATTACCTACGAGCAGTACTTC.

The rearrangement links TRBV7-2 to TRBJ2-2; 10 bases align to TRBD2. J was trimmed by 7 bases and V by 5 bases; bases with no gene match: 10. Germline loops: CDR1 SGHTA, CDR2 FQGNSA. The CDR3 has 16 residues. CDR3 residues: CASSQSGRARGGELFF. CDR3 sequence (DNA): TGTGCCAGCAGCCAGAGCGGGAGGGCCCGGGGCGGGGAGCTGTTTTTT.

The genes are TRBV2 and TRBJ1-4, with a weak D call TRBD1 (5 bases). The ends were cut back, 8 bases at V and 5 bases at J, with 18 bases in the middle. This CDR3 spans 15 amino acids. Germline V gives CDR1 SNHLY, CDR2 FYNNEI. Here the CDR3 reads CASSQARTNNEKLFF. The DNA for the CDR3 is TGTGCCAGCTCGCAAGCCCGGACAAACAATGAAAAACTGTTTTTT.

The gene calls are TRBV6-1 and TRBJ1-5, with D tentatively TRBD1 (6 bases). V lost 2 bases and J 5 bases, leaving 16 bases between the germline ends. The CDR3 is 16 residues long. Germline V gene lookup returns CDR1 MNHNS and CDR2 SASEGT. Here the CDR3 DNA reads TGTGCCAGCAGTGAATGGGGGCAGGGGTCATATCAGCCCCAGCATTTT. This gives the protein CASSEWGQGSYQPQHF.